The present TCR beta chain was sequenced within a study of blood T cell repertoires in COVID-19. The overall study: From the United States, Italy and Spain came samples of acute and convalescent COVID-19.

As processed by the authors: Amplification of reference gene primers was used by the study to estimate nucleated cell counts. TCRdb keeps only in-frame clones here, not all; method: immunoSEQ multiplex PCR. The V and J calls and the clone size are those of that table, but D and trimming were determined from the DNA. Among roughly 500,000 clones listed, about 91% were seen once. This clone showed up just a few times. Seattle participants joined during active infection and were tracked over time. This CDR3 spans 14 amino acids. Germline CDR1 GTSNPN, CDR2 SVGIG (reference sequence). V lost 2 bases and J 3 bases, leaving 11 bases between the germline ends.

Specimen: peripheral blood. This receptor was identified in a man aged 18 to 35 with COVID-19, enrolled during active disease. The chain joins TRBV30 to TRBJ1-5; D is uncertain. Written as DNA, the CDR3 is TGTGCCTGGAGTCAGACTTACCCCAATCAGCCCCAGCATTTT. It specifies CAWSQTYPNQPQHF.